This T cell receptor beta chain derives from a study of blood T cells in healthy people across ages. General observations from the study: Researchers report that TCR beta diversity correlated strongly with naive T cell percentage. Diversity was higher, and naive CD4+ cells more numerous, in long-lived donors than in aged donors.

This clonotype was counted a few times. What it recognizes is unknown. The use of a sample-barcoded 5' primer and a J-beta primer mix characterized a second PCR of about 7 to 12 cycles. Each of the samples gave a minimum of 2.5 million paired-end reads that contained CDR3. TCRdb redid the calling of the 5' RACE reads with MiXCR, one entry per CDR3 protein. The sample lists about 1.8 million distinct CDR3 sequences, around 50% occurring once. The sample, approximately 10 milliliters of peripheral blood, was drawn from each donor. Losses at the gene ends were 0 bases for V and 2 bases for J; bases not matched to a gene: 1. Germline-derived CDR1 and CDR2 are MNHNY and SVGAGI (reference sequence). The CDR3 totals 16 residues.

This sequence joins TRBV6-6 and TRBJ2-1, with TRBD2 identical over 10 bases. The sequence came from a middle-aged woman in good health. Sequencing was carried out using blood. The CDR3 region has the DNA TGTGCCAGCAGTTACTCCCTAGCGGGGGCCTACAATGAGCAGTTCTTC. It specifies CASSYSLAGAYNEQFF.